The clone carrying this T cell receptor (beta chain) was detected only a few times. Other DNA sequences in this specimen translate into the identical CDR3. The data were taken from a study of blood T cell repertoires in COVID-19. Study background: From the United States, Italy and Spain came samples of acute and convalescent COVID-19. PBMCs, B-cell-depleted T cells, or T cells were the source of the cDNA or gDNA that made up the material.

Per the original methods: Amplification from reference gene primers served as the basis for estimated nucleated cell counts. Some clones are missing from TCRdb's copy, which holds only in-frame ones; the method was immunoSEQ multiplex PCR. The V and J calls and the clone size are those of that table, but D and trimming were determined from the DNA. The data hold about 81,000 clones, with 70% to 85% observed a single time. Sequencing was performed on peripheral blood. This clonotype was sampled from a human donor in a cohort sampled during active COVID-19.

In DNA form, the CDR3 reads TGCGCCAGCAGCCTTGACGGACAGGGGGCCTACGAGCAGTACTTC. It yields the protein CASSLDGQGAYEQYF. The genes are TRBV5-1 and TRBJ2-7, with 10 bases fitting TRBD1. The length of the CDR3 is 15 residues. The germline V gene encodes CDR1 SGHRS and CDR2 YFSETQ. V lost 4 bases, J lost 2 bases, and 6 bases stayed unmatched.